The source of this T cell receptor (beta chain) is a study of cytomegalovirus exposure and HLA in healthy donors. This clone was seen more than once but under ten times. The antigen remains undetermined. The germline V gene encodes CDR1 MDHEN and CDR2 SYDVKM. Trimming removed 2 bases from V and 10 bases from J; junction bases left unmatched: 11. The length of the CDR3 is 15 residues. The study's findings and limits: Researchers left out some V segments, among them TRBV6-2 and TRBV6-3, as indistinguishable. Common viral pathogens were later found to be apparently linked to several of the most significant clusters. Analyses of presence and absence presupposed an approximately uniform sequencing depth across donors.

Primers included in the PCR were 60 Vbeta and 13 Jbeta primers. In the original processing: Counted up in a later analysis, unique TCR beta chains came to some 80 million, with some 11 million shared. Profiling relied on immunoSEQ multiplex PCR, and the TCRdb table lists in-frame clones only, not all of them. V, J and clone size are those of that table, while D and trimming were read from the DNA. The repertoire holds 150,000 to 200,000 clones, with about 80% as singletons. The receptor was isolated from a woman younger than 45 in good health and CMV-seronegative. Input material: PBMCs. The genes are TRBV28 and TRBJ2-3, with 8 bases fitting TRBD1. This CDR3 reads CASSLEDRDLKPQYF. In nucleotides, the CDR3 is TGTGCCAGCAGTTTAGAGGACAGGGATCTTAAGCCGCAGTATTTT.